These 30 T cell receptor beta chains share one sample of origin, sequenced in a study of shared clonotypes between healthy human individuals. The repertoire was sequenced with immunoSEQ multiplex PCR; TCRdb's copy has only in-frame clones and lacks some. The sample lists millions of clones; about 95% were seen once. Sequenced input: naive CD4+ T cells sorted from blood. Indicated subset: CD45RA+ positively selected. Receptor source: a man between 18 and 35 years old in good health.

The rearrangement joins TRBV7-6 to TRBJ2-2; D gene ambiguous. The V end was cut by 3 bases, the J end by 4 bases, with 6 bases between. The germline V gene encodes CDR1 SGHVS and CDR2 FNYEAQ. The CDR3 runs 13 residues. CDR3 amino acids: CASSLSRTGELFF. The CDR3 DNA reads as TGTGCCAGCAGCTTGTCCCGCACCGGGGAGCTGTTTTTT.

The chain employs TRBV10-3 and TRBJ1-3; D perhaps matches TRBD1 (6 bases). Deletions cut 3 bases from V and 0 bases from J, with 15 bases between. CDR1 is ENHRY, CDR2 SYGVKD, per germline. The CDR3 contains 17 residues. The CDR3 DNA is TGTGCCATCAGTGATCTCGGACAGCCCCTCTCTGGAAACACCATATATTTT. This sequence encodes CAISDLGQPLSGNTIYF.

A note on this clone: Other DNA sequences of this sample code for an identical CDR3. The V and J genes are TRBV2 and TRBJ2-5; D unresolved. Germline lookup yields CDR1 SNHLY and CDR2 FYNNEI. The CDR3 runs 15 residues. Trimming pared 3 bases from V and 5 bases from J, leaving 16 bases between. The CDR3 loop reads CASSEGSAVQETQYF. In nucleotides, the CDR3 is TGTGCCAGCAGTGAGGGGTCGGCGGTCCAGGAGACCCAGTACTTC.

The chain links TRBV5-4 to TRBJ1-2; 7 positions match TRBD1. Germline CDR1 and CDR2: SGHNT and YYREEE (reference sequence). The CDR3 loop spans 16 amino acids. V lost 4 bases, J lost 2 bases, and 11 bases stayed unmatched. CDR3 residues: CASSPSTGSFNYGYTF. The DNA for the CDR3 is TGTGCCAGCAGCCCATCGACAGGGAGTTTCAACTATGGCTACACCTTC.

This clone has just one count. The J gene is TRBJ2-1, the V gene TRBV7-2; perhaps TRBD2 as D (5 bases). The CDR3 runs 16 residues. V was shortened by 3 bases and J by 5 bases, with 17 bases between the two germline ends. Germline V gives CDR1 SGHTA, CDR2 FQGNSA. CDR3 region: CASSFSVLGLDNEQFF. The CDR3 DNA follows: TGTGCCAGCAGCTTCTCAGTACTAGGCCTGGACAATGAGCAGTTCTTC.

The CDR3 coding sequence is TGTGCCAGCAGTGTCAGGGGGCCCAATGAGCAGTTCTTC. It yields the protein CASSVRGPNEQFF. The V and J genes are TRBV28 and TRBJ2-1; TRBD1 matches 8 bases. The length of the CDR3 is 13 residues. Germline assignment: CDR1 MDHEN and CDR2 SYDVKM. Trimming removed 5 bases from V and 6 bases from J; junction bases left unmatched: 3.

The chain joins TRBV6-5 to TRBJ2-7; weak D call: TRBD1 (6 bases). The V and J ends lost 4 bases and 4 bases respectively, with 8 bases between them. Germline assignment: CDR1 MNHEY and CDR2 SVGAGI. This CDR3 comprises 12 residues. The CDR3 sequence: CASSFDRYEQYF. The CDR3 nucleotides are TGTGCCAGCAGTTTCGACAGGTACGAGCAGTACTTC.

CDR3 amino acids: CASIDRPSSYNEQFF. The DNA of the CDR3 is TGTGCCAGCATCGACAGGCCCAGCTCCTACAATGAGCAGTTCTTC. The chain links TRBV6-6 to TRBJ2-1; D might be TRBD1 (6 bases). This CDR3 is built from 15 residues. V lost 7 bases to trimming and J lost 0 bases, with 13 bases between them. Per the germline V gene, CDR1 is MNHNY and CDR2 is SVGAGI (reference sequence).

This chain uses TRBV2 with TRBJ1-1, with D hard to call. The CDR3 has 11 amino acids. Trimming took off 10 bases at V and 1 base at J, with 7 bases between the two ends. Germline CDR1 and CDR2: SNHLY and FYNNEI. CDR3: CATSPNTEAFF. The CDR3 nucleotides read TGTGCCACCTCACCGAACACTGAAGCTTTCTTT. Drawing the rest from reference TRBV2 and TRBJ1-1, the complete variable domain is EPEVTQTPSHQVTQMGQEVILRCVPISNHLYFYWYRQILGQKVEFLVSFYNNEISEKSEIFDDQFSVERPDGSNFTLKIRSTKLEDSAMYFCATSPNTEAFFGQGTRLTVV.

Notes on this clone: This specimen includes other DNA sequences encoding the same CDR3. The rearrangement links TRBV30 to TRBJ1-4, with D perhaps TRBD1 (5 bases). Germline V gene data show CDR1 as GTSNPN and CDR2 as SVGIG (reference sequence). Trimming pared 1 base from V and 3 bases from J, leaving 6 bases between. This CDR3 spans 13 amino acids. CDR3 region: CAWSGGANEKLFF. As DNA, the CDR3 is TGTGCCTGGAGTGGAGGGGCTAATGAAAAACTGTTTTTT. The full variable domain, with the rest looked up from reference TRBV30 and TRBJ1-4, is SQTIHQWPATLVQPVGSPLSLECTVEGTSNPNLYWYRQAAGRGLQLLFYSVGIGQISSEVPQNLSASRPQDRQFILSSKKLLLSDSGFYLCAWSGGANEKLFFGSGTQLSVL.

The V call is TRBV28, the J call TRBJ2-1; 7 positions match TRBD2. CDR1 MDHEN and CDR2 SYDVKM come from the germline V gene. The CDR3 is 13 amino acids. Germline trimming cut 5 bases from V and 9 bases from J; bases unmatched to any gene: 7. CDR3 sequence reads: CASSVGGRGEQFF. The CDR3, as DNA: TGTGCCAGCAGTGTCGGGGGGAGAGGTGAGCAGTTCTTC.

This sequence joins TRBV6-1 and TRBJ2-7; no reliable D call. The germline CDR1 and CDR2 sequences are MNHNS and SASEGT. This CDR3 region has 15 residues. V lost 4 bases, J lost 0 bases, and 13 bases lay in between. The DNA of the CDR3 is TGTGCCAGCAGTGCAGGCAGCGTCAACTCCTACGAGCAGTACTTC. Its translation: CASSAGSVNSYEQYF.

The V and J genes are TRBV2 and TRBJ1-2; 8 nucleotides line up with TRBD1. Unmatched junction bases numbered 5, after V lost 1 base and J lost 7 bases. There are 14 residues in the CDR3. The germline V gene encodes CDR1 SNHLY and CDR2 FYNNEI. CDR3: CASSEVRGRGGYTF. The CDR3 DNA is TGTGCCAGCAGTGAAGTCAGGGGGCGCGGTGGCTACACCTTC.

This chain connects TRBV5-6 to TRBJ1-6; no firm D call. V lost 5 bases and J 5 bases, leaving 8 bases between the germline ends. Germline CDR1 SGHDT, CDR2 YYEEEE. This CDR3 has 13 amino acids. The CDR3 DNA sequence: TGTGCCAGCAGTCCTTTTGATAATTCACCCCTCCACTTT. As protein: CASSPFDNSPLHF.

The rearrangement uses TRBV10-1 and TRBJ2-5; no definite D call. Trimming removed 4 bases at V and 2 bases at J, with 14 bases between. This CDR3 is built from 15 residues. Germline assignment: CDR1 WNHNN and CDR2 SYGVQD (reference sequence). For the CDR3, the DNA is TGCGCCAGCAGTGGTTCTTTGGGGAAGCAAGAGACCCAGTACTTC. This codes for CASSGSLGKQETQYF.

V is TRBV7-9 and J is TRBJ2-3, with 9 nucleotides matching TRBD1. The CDR3 covers 16 residues. V lost 5 bases, J lost 0 bases, and 6 bases stayed unmatched. CDR1 is SEHNR and CDR2 is FQNEAQ in the germline V gene (reference sequence). The CDR3 region has the DNA TGTGCCAGCAGCCCTCAGACAGGGGGAAGCACAGATACGCAGTATTTT. Protein product: CASSPQTGGSTDTQYF.

The chain recombines TRBV7-9 with TRBJ2-7; D is ambiguous. Trimming pared 4 bases from V and 5 bases from J, leaving 9 bases between. The CDR3 length is 12 residues. Germline V gene lookup returns CDR1 SEHNR and CDR2 FQNEAQ (reference sequence). CDR3 loop: CASSSLRDEQYF. For the CDR3, the DNA is TGTGCCAGCAGCTCTCTCCGCGACGAGCAGTACTTC. The variable domain in full, with the rest retrieved from reference TRBV7-9 and TRBJ2-7, is DTGVSQNPRHKITKRGQNVTFRCDPISEHNRLYWYRQTLGQGPEFLTYFQNEAQLEKSRLLSDRFSAERPKGSFSTLEIQRTEQGDSAMYLCASSSLRDEQYFGPGTRLTVT.

This chain connects TRBV28 to TRBJ1-2, with D perhaps matching TRBD1 (5 bases). In germline, CDR1 is MDHEN, CDR2 SYDVKM. The V gene lost 7 bases and the J gene lost 0 bases, with 12 bases spanning the gap. This CDR3 is built from 14 residues. The CDR3 DNA is TGTGCCAGCAACCCGTGGGGGTCTAACTATGGCTACACCTTC. It specifies CASNPWGSNYGYTF.

The chain recombines TRBV5-4 with TRBJ1-4, with D unresolved. The CDR3 contains 15 residues. Trimming removed 2 bases at V and 8 bases at J, with 16 bases between. The V gene's germline CDR1 is SGHNT and CDR2 YYREEE (reference sequence). CDR3 in DNA: TGTGCCAGCAGCTTATCGGCCAGGTCAGTGGAAAAACTGTTTTTT. Protein sequence: CASSLSARSVEKLFF.

This clone was found a few times. The sample has other DNA sequences that encode this CDR3 too. The V call is TRBV5-1, the J call TRBJ1-4, with 10 bases matching TRBD1. CDR1 is SGHRS, CDR2 YFSETQ, per germline. Trimming removed 2 bases from V and 0 bases from J; junction bases left unmatched: 1. The CDR3 contains 16 residues. DNA of the CDR3: TGCGCCAGCAGCTTCGGACAGGGGGCAACTAATGAAAAACTGTTTTTT. Its protein product is CASSFGQGATNEKLFF.

The chain couples TRBV10-2 to TRBJ2-2; D perhaps matches TRBD2 (5 bases). This CDR3 comprises 14 residues. CDR1 is WSHSY and CDR2 is SAAADI in the germline V gene. V lost 6 bases and J lost 3, with 11 bases in between. The DNA for the CDR3 is TGCGCCAGCAGGAGGGAGATCGACACCGGGGAGCTGTTTTTT. Translating it yields CASRREIDTGELFF.

In the case of this clone: Other DNA sequences in this specimen translate into the identical CDR3. The chain employs TRBV18 and TRBJ2-5; maybe TRBD1 (6 bases). Germline V gives CDR1 KGHSH, CDR2 LQKENI. V was clipped by 1 base and J by 2 bases, with 8 bases between them. The CDR3 length is 14 residues. The CDR3 reads CASSPQQGQETQYF. The CDR3, as DNA: TGTGCCAGCTCACCACAACAGGGACAAGAGACCCAGTACTTC.

The chain carries TRBV6-5 and TRBJ2-7, with D hard to call. With 7 bases removed from V and 7 bases from J, the gap between germline ends came to 11 bases. This CDR3 is built from 11 residues. The germline V gene encodes CDR1 MNHEY and CDR2 SVGAGI. The CDR3 DNA reads as TGTGCCAGCACCAACGGTAGGGAGCAGTACTTC. This gives the protein CASTNGREQYF.

This chain uses TRBV10-2 with TRBJ1-3; tentatively, D is TRBD1 (5 bases). The CDR3 contains 16 residues. Trimming cost V 6 bases and J 4 bases, with 19 bases left between them. The germline V gene encodes CDR1 WSHSY and CDR2 SAAADI. Here the CDR3 DNA reads TGCGCCAGCAGCGACCCGGGGACCCCTTCCGGAAACACCATATATTTT. Encoded protein: CASSDPGTPSGNTIYF.

The CDR3 loop is CASSPGDGPNYGYTF. The DNA of the CDR3 is TGTGCCAGCTCACCTGGGGACGGGCCTAACTATGGCTACACCTTC. J is TRBJ1-2 and V is TRBV18; TRBD1 is a possible D gene (5 bases). This CDR3 is built from 15 residues. V was clipped by 3 bases and J by 0 bases, with 11 bases between them. CDR1 and CDR2 from the germline V gene are KGHSH and LQKENI.

This sequence joins TRBV4-1 and TRBJ2-5; the D gene is possibly TRBD2 (6 bases). Trimming removed 5 bases at V and 1 base at J, with 14 bases between. CDR1 is MGHRA, CDR2 YSYEKL, per germline. The CDR3 has 15 amino acids. The CDR3 region is CASSDPGGLQETQYF. DNA of the CDR3: TGCGCCAGCAGCGACCCCGGGGGACTCCAAGAGACCCAGTACTTC.

The V call is TRBV10-1, the J call TRBJ2-7; possibly TRBD1 or TRBD2 for D (5 bases each). This CDR3 spans 15 amino acids. Germline CDR1 WNHNN, CDR2 SYGVQD (reference sequence). The V gene lost 2 bases and the J gene lost 0 bases, with 11 bases spanning the gap. CDR3 coding DNA: TGCGCCAGCAGTGAGGAGGGGTCTTTCTCCTACGAGCAGTACTTC. This translates into CASSEEGSFSYEQYF.

This chain uses TRBV29-1 with TRBJ1-1, with 9 positions matching TRBD1. The CDR3 has 12 residues. With V trimmed by 7 bases and J by 7 bases, 7 bases remained unmatched. The germline V gene has CDR1 SQVTM and CDR2 ANQGSEA. CDR3 DNA: TGCAGCGCCCTTCCGGGACAGGGTGAAGCTTTCTTT. As protein: CSALPGQGEAFF.

The rearrangement uses TRBV6-5 and TRBJ2-5; perhaps D is TRBD1 or TRBD2 (5 bases each). The germline V and J ends were trimmed by 0 bases and 13 bases, with 9 bases remaining between them. The CDR3 consists of 11 residues. The germline CDR1 and CDR2 sequences are MNHEY and SVGAGI. CDR3 nucleotide sequence: TGTGCCAGCAGTTACTCCGGGACCACGTACTTC. Encoded protein: CASSYSGTTYF.

The chain recombines TRBV7-2 with TRBJ2-3, with a tentative D call TRBD2 (6 bases). The CDR3 runs 13 residues. CDR1 and CDR2 from the germline V gene are SGHTA and FQGNSA. Trimming shortened V by 8 bases and J by 6 bases, and 15 bases separated the two germline ends. DNA for the CDR3: TGTGCCAGCCTGCGGGGTGGCGGGGATACGCAGTATTTT. Encoded protein: CASLRGGGDTQYF. The full variable domain, with the rest looked up from reference TRBV7-2 and TRBJ2-3, is GAGVSQSPSNKVTEKGKDVELRCDPISGHTALYWYRQSLGQGLEFLIYFQGNSAPDKSGLPSDRFSAERTGGSVSTLTIQRTQQEDSAVYLCASLRGGGDTQYFGPGTRLTVL.